Following are 24 T cell receptor beta chains from one sample sequenced in a study of Ad26.COV2.S vaccination and SARS-CoV-2 variants. Measured with immunoSEQ multiplex PCR; TCRdb has only the in-frame clones, and not every one. The data hold hundreds of thousands of clones, with 92% observed a single time. The treatment is: over 15 received Ad26.COV2.S at low or high dose, single or two shots; roughly 5 received placebo; per-sample allocation not given. Day 63 following the first vaccine or placebo injection was when the samples were taken. This material consisted of peripheral blood, taken in a trial of Ad26.COV2.S vaccine versus placebo. These receptors all stem from a person aged 18-60 years who received the Ad26.COV2.S COVID-19 vaccine or a placebo.

The rearrangement links TRBV28 to TRBJ2-7; D unclear. The CDR3 runs to 14 residues. Germline V gene sequence: CDR1 MDHEN, CDR2 SYDVKM. The V and J ends lost 4 bases and 2 bases respectively, with 12 bases between them. CDR3 sequence reads: CASSSQFGTYEQYF. The CDR3 DNA is TGTGCCAGCAGTTCCCAGTTTGGGACCTACGAGCAGTACTTC.

This chain uses TRBV21-1 with TRBJ1-4; the table assigns TRBD1, which was not confirmed against the DNA. TRBV21-1 is termed a pseudogene. The CDR3 has 17 residues. The CDR3 nucleotides are TGTGCCAGCAGCACCGGGACAGAGTATACAACTAATGAAAAACTGTTTTTT. Amino acids: CASSTGTEYTTNEKLFF.

The chain recombines TRBV15 with TRBJ1-2, with unresolved D. V was pared by 5 bases and J by 4 bases, with 29 bases between. Germline assignment: CDR1 LNHNV and CDR2 YYDKDF (reference sequence). This CDR3 region has 19 residues. The CDR3 DNA sequence: TGTGCCACCAGCGCTACCAACCGTAGGAAGAGCGCACGGATCTATGGCTACACCTTC. Protein product: CATSATNRRKSARIYGYTF.

The rearrangement uses TRBV7-6 and TRBJ2-2; 10 bases match TRBD1. Trimming cost V 8 bases and J 6 bases; bases outside gene matches: 9. Germline loops: CDR1 SGHVS, CDR2 FNYEAQ. This CDR3 is 15 amino acids long. CDR3 in DNA: TGTGCCAGCGAAGAGGGACAGGGGTGGGCCGGGGAGCTGTTTTTT. Encoded protein: CASEEGQGWAGELFF. Looking up the rest from reference TRBV7-6 and TRBJ2-2 gives the full variable domain: GAGVSQSPRYKVTKRGQDVALRCDPISGHVSLYWYRQALGQGPEFLTYFNYEAQQDKSGLPNDRFSAERPEGSISTLTIQRTEQRDSAMYRCASEEGQGWAGELFFGEGSRLTVL.

This sequence joins TRBV28 and TRBJ2-3; 9 bases are a match to TRBD2. CDR1 MDHEN and CDR2 SYDVKM come from the germline V gene. The CDR3 length is 19 residues. Trimming took 7 bases from V and 2 from J; bases not matched to a gene: 19. The chain's CDR3 is CASNELGRGGGWTTDTQYF. As DNA, the CDR3 is TGTGCCAGCAATGAGTTGGGGCGGGGGGGCGGTTGGACCACAGATACGCAGTATTTT.

The chain uses TRBV3-1 (or the pseudogene TRBV3-2) and TRBJ2-2; TRBD1 might be the D (6 bases). In germline, CDR1 is LGHDT, CDR2 YNNKEL (reference sequence). Trimming shortened V by 6 bases and J by 4 bases, and 12 bases separated the two germline ends. This CDR3 comprises 14 residues. The CDR3 DNA reads TGTGCCAGCAGACGGACAGTCCCCACCGGGGAGCTGTTTTTT. This encodes CASRRTVPTGELFF.

Concerning this clone: The same CDR3 can be traced to other DNA sequences in this sample. This chain links TRBV18 with TRBJ2-3; maybe TRBD2 (5 bases). The CDR3 length is 13 residues. CDR1 and CDR2 from the germline V gene are KGHSH and LQKENI. V lost 0 bases, J lost 6 bases, and 7 bases lay in between. CDR3 sequence reads: CASSPPGADTQYF. The CDR3 DNA sequence: TGTGCCAGCTCACCACCGGGAGCGGATACGCAGTATTTT.

For this clone: An end of the junction differs from the germline gene, which may be a read error. The V call is TRBV30, the J call TRBJ1-3, with unresolved D. The CDR3 runs to 13 residues. Looked up from germline, CDR1 is GTSNPN and CDR2 is SVGIG (reference sequence). The CDR3 DNA reads TGTGCCTGGGGTGTGTTATTCGGAAACACCATATATTTT. Amino acids: CAWGVLFGNTIYF.

A word on this clone: Additional DNA sequences in this sample encode the identical CDR3. The CDR3 nucleotides are TGCGCCAGCAGTCCGGGACTAGCGGGGGGCACAGATACGCAGTATTTT. Protein sequence: CASSPGLAGGTDTQYF. The V call is TRBV5-1, the J call TRBJ2-3; TRBD2 matches 14 bases. The V gene end was trimmed by 5 bases and the J gene end by 1 base; junction bases not matched to a gene: 3. The CDR3 covers 16 residues. Germline V gene data show CDR1 as SGHRS and CDR2 as YFSETQ.

The chain couples TRBV6-5 to TRBJ1-5, with TRBD1 as a possible D gene (5 bases). Germline assignment: CDR1 MNHEY and CDR2 SVGAGI. Trimming left V 2 bases short and J 4 bases short, with 12 bases between. The CDR3 length is 15 residues. CDR3 region: CASSYGWGANQPQHF. The CDR3 bases are TGTGCCAGCAGTTACGGGTGGGGCGCAAATCAGCCCCAGCATTTT.

The V gene is TRBV18, the J gene TRBJ1-2, with D maybe TRBD1 (6 bases). The ends were cut back, 3 bases at V and 7 bases at J, with 18 bases in the middle. The CDR3 spans 15 residues. CDR1 and CDR2 from the germline V gene are KGHSH and LQKENI. The CDR3 sequence is CASSPPGTSWGGYTF. The DNA for the CDR3 is TGTGCCAGCTCACCGCCGGGGACATCGTGGGGTGGCTACACCTTC.

The sample holds one count of this clone. This chain links TRBV28 with TRBJ1-5; TRBD1 agrees at 8 bases. The trim removed 6 bases at V and 5 bases at J, leaving 6 bases unmatched. Germline loops: CDR1 MDHEN, CDR2 SYDVKM. The CDR3 contains 14 residues. The DNA of the CDR3 is TGTGCCAGCAGCACAAGACAGGGGTATCAGCCCCAGCATTTT. Amino acid sequence: CASSTRQGYQPQHF.

In this sample, this clone turned up once. The chain links TRBV14 to TRBJ1-3; D is unclear. The germline V gene encodes CDR1 SGHDN and CDR2 FVKESK. V was shortened by 5 bases and J by 2 bases, with 19 bases between the two germline ends. This CDR3 region has 17 residues. CDR3 sequence: CASSYQFLREAGNTIYF. In DNA form, the CDR3 reads TGTGCCAGCAGCTACCAATTCCTACGGGAGGCTGGAAACACCATATATTTT.

J is TRBJ1-1 and V is TRBV27; no definite D call. The CDR3 sequence is 14 residues long. V lost 6 bases and J lost 0, with 11 bases in between. Germline V gene sequence: CDR1 MNHEY, CDR2 SMNVEV (reference sequence). The CDR3: CASRPVGMNTEAFF. The CDR3 DNA is TGTGCCAGCAGACCTGTCGGGATGAACACTGAAGCTTTCTTT.

The V gene is TRBV19, the J gene TRBJ2-7, with D perhaps matching TRBD2 (7 bases). Germline CDR1 LNHDA, CDR2 SQIVND (reference sequence). This CDR3 has 11 residues. CDR3 region: CAAGAGGEQYF. The CDR3 coding sequence is TGTGCGGCGGGGGCCGGGGGTGAGCAGTACTTC. Full variable domain (missing parts from reference TRBV19 and TRBJ2-7): DGGITQSPKYLFRKEGQNVTLSCEQNLNHDAMYWYRQDPGQGLRLIYYSQIVNDFQKGDIAEGYSVSREKKESFPLTVTSAQKNPTAFYLCAAGAGGEQYFGPGTRLTVT.

This chain connects TRBV5-4 to TRBJ2-1, with TRBD1 identical over 11 bases. V dropped 3 bases and J dropped 6; count of bases not matched to a gene: 5. The CDR3 length is 15 residues. Germline CDR1 SGHNT, CDR2 YYREEE (reference sequence). CDR3 sequence reads: CASSSGTGGSNEQFF. In DNA form, the CDR3 reads TGTGCCAGCAGCTCCGGGACAGGGGGTTCCAATGAGCAGTTCTTC.

For the CDR3, the DNA is TGTGCCAGTACCACGGGACAGTCGTCCTACAATGAGCAGTTCTTC. It translates to CASTTGQSSYNEQFF. The V and J genes are TRBV19 and TRBJ2-1, with 7 positions matching TRBD1. Germline loops: CDR1 LNHDA, CDR2 SQIVND (reference sequence). The trim removed 7 bases at V and 1 base at J, leaving 7 bases unmatched. The CDR3 length is 15 residues.

The chain links TRBV7-2 to TRBJ2-5, with 12 positions matching TRBD1. The germline V gene encodes CDR1 SGHTA and CDR2 FQGNSA. CDR3 size: 15 residues. Trimming cost V 3 bases and J 5 bases; bases outside gene matches: 4. The CDR3 bases are TGTGCCAGCAGCTTCCGGGGGACAGGGGGCGAGACCCAGTACTTC. This codes for CASSFRGTGGETQYF.

V is TRBV9 and J is TRBJ1-3; D possibly corresponds to TRBD1 (5 bases). Germline V gene sequence: CDR1 SGDLS, CDR2 YYNGEE. Trimming cost V 2 bases and J 6 bases, with 9 bases left between them. CDR3 length: 13 residues. The CDR3 loop is CASSVQGSNTIYF. The CDR3 DNA reads TGTGCCAGCAGCGTGCAGGGATCAAACACCATATATTTT.

As concerns this clone: Likely a read error: the CDR3 ends without its conserved phenylalanine or tryptophan. The DNA is left out, because the CDR3 cannot be placed on it with certainty; the CDR3 is given as TCRdb lists it. The chain's CDR3 is CASRARDVPFL. This chain uses TRBV28 with TRBJ1-1; the tabulated D call, TRBD1, remains unverified against the DNA. The germline gives CDR1 MDHEN, CDR2 SYDVKM. With termini counted, the CDR3 has 11 amino acids.

The chain links TRBV23-1 to TRBJ1-5, with D hard to call. TRBV23-1 is an ORF for which the function is uncertain. CDR3 length equals 15 residues. Trimming removed 0 bases from V and 5 bases from J, with 11 bases in between. The CDR3 spells CASSQSSPVDQPQHF. DNA for the CDR3: TGCGCCAGCAGTCAATCCTCGCCAGTGGATCAGCCCCAGCATTTT.

This rearrangement joins TRBV5-4 to TRBJ2-7; 9 bases are a match to TRBD1. V lost 1 base and J lost 7; bases outside the gene matches: 9. Germline-derived CDR1 and CDR2 are SGHNT and YYREEE (reference sequence). CDR3 length: 15 residues. The DNA for the CDR3 is TGTGCCAGCAGCTTGAAAGCCGGGACAGGGCTGGAGCAGTACTTC. This encodes CASSLKAGTGLEQYF. Full variable domain (remainder filled in from reference TRBV5-4 and TRBJ2-7): ETGVTQSPTHLIKTRGQQVTLRCSSQSGHNTVSWYQQALGQGPQFIFQYYREEENGRGNFPPRFSGLQFPNYSSELNVNALELDDSALYLCASSLKAGTGLEQYFGPGTRLTVT.

The chain joins TRBV19 to TRBJ2-2; 11 nucleotides align to TRBD1. Germline CDR1 LNHDA, CDR2 SQIVND (reference sequence). J lost 1 base, V lost 6 bases, and 7 bases had no gene match. CDR3 length equals 17 residues. The CDR3 bases are TGTGCCAGTAGCCAGGGCGGGACAGGGGGGAACACCGGGGAGCTGTTTTTT. This codes for CASSQGGTGGNTGELFF.

The rearrangement uses TRBV18 and TRBJ2-2; D perhaps matches TRBD2 (6 bases). The CDR3 length is 16 residues. Germline V gene lookup returns CDR1 KGHSH and CDR2 LQKENI. Between the trimmed V and J ends, which lost 1 base and 4 bases, there was a span of 13 bases. Written as DNA, the CDR3 is TGTGCCAGCTCACCACGGCGGGACTCCTTCACCGGGGAGCTGTTTTTT. Translated: CASSPRRDSFTGELFF.